The 14 T cell receptor beta chains below come from one sample, sequenced in a study of T cells in narcolepsy. This table comes from immunoSEQ multiplex PCR, and its TCRdb copy is limited to in-frame clones, with some not included. The profile shows over 25,000 clones, 70% to 80% of them singletons. Sequenced sample: CD45RA- memory CD4+ T cells from PBMCs. These receptors were obtained from a human donor with narcolepsy.

The chain recombines TRBV25-1 with TRBJ2-3, with 14 positions matching TRBD2. This CDR3 is 16 amino acids long. Trimming cost V 3 bases and J 9 bases; bases outside gene matches: 8. The germline V gene has CDR1 MGHDK and CDR2 SYGVNS. This CDR3 is CASSDPGLAGGRTQYF. In DNA, the CDR3 is TGTGCCAGCAGTGACCCCGGACTAGCGGGGGGTCGGACGCAGTATTTT.

V gene TRBV11-1 combines with J gene TRBJ1-2, with D unresolved. V was shortened by 1 base and J by 3 bases, with 9 bases between the two germline ends. Germline V lookup: CDR1 SGHAT, CDR2 FQDESV (reference sequence). CDR3 size: 14 residues. CDR3 loop: CASSLGWTDYGYTF. CDR3 bases: TGTGCCAGCAGCTTAGGCTGGACGGACTATGGCTACACCTTC.

The rearrangement links TRBV7-8 to TRBJ2-2; 9 bases match TRBD2. The germline CDR1 and CDR2 sequences are SGHVS and FQNEAQ. The CDR3 runs to 18 residues. V lost 2 bases to trimming and J lost 4 bases; unmatched junction nucleotides: 11. The CDR3 region is CASSLWPVAGGGTGELFF. In DNA form, the CDR3 reads TGTGCCAGCAGCTTATGGCCGGTGGCGGGGGGGGGCACCGGGGAGCTGTTTTTT. Using reference TRBV7-8 and TRBJ2-2 for the parts outside the CDR3, the full variable domain is GAGVSQSPRYKVAKRGQDVALRCDPISGHVSLFWYQQALGQGPEFLTYFQNEAQLDKSGLPSDRFFAERPEGSVSTLKIQRTQQEDSAVYLCASSLWPVAGGGTGELFFGEGSRLTVL.

V gene TRBV25-1 combines with J gene TRBJ1-1; no reliable D call. Germline V gene sequence: CDR1 MGHDK, CDR2 SYGVNS. This CDR3 is 12 amino acids long. Trimming removed 6 bases from V and 3 bases from J, with 8 bases in between. In nucleotides, the CDR3 is TGTGCCAGCAGATTAGGTGACACTGAAGCTTTCTTT. Amino acid sequence: CASRLGDTEAFF.

V usage is TRBV4-2 and J usage is TRBJ2-1, with TRBD2 identical over 9 bases. Trimming at V came to 1 base and at J to 7 bases, leaving 5 bases not matched to a gene. Germline loops: CDR1 LGHNA, CDR2 YNFKEQ. The CDR3 has 15 residues. The CDR3 DNA follows: TGTGCCAGCAGCCAAGGCGGGGGGGCCTTTAATGAGCAGTTCTTC. As protein: CASSQGGGAFNEQFF.

This chain joins TRBV6-1 and TRBJ1-6, with 8 positions matching TRBD1. Germline lookup yields CDR1 MNHNS and CDR2 SASEGT. The CDR3 contains 14 residues. The junction had 7 bases not matched to a gene; V was cut back by 5 bases and J by 10 bases. The CDR3 loop is CASSYQGAQSPLHF. In nucleotides, the CDR3 is TGTGCCAGCAGTTATCAGGGGGCGCAATCACCCCTCCACTTT.

This rearrangement joins TRBV7-2 to TRBJ1-5; D is undetermined. The V gene's germline CDR1 is SGHTA and CDR2 FQGNSA. The V end lost 6 bases, the J end lost 4 bases, and 13 bases lay between the germline ends. This CDR3 comprises 14 residues. In nucleotides, the CDR3 is TGTGCCAGCAGACGAGGCGAAGGGAATCAGCCCCAGCATTTT. Amino acids: CASRRGEGNQPQHF.

The rearrangement uses TRBV5-5 and TRBJ2-2, with D perhaps assigned TRBD1 or TRBD2 (5 bases each). CDR3 length: 16 residues. Trimming took off 5 bases at V and 0 bases at J, with 14 bases between the two ends. Germline CDR1 SGHKS, CDR2 YYEKEE (reference sequence). In DNA form, the CDR3 reads TGTGCCAGCAGACGTTCCGGGACGGCGAACACCGGGGAGCTGTTTTTT. As protein: CASRRSGTANTGELFF.

The CDR3 spells CASTAGSLNYEQYF. In DNA, the CDR3 is TGTGCCAGCACGGCAGGATCCCTAAATTACGAGCAGTACTTC. V and J are TRBV6-5 and TRBJ2-7; D not resolved. CDR1 and CDR2 (germline): MNHEY, SVGAGI. The V end was cut by 7 bases, the J end by 4 bases, with 17 bases between. There are 14 residues in the CDR3.

The V gene is TRBV19, the J gene TRBJ2-5, with 10 bases lining up with TRBD1. V shed 7 bases and J 0 bases; nucleotides not matched to a gene: 5. The CDR3 consists of 15 residues. CDR1 is LNHDA, CDR2 SQIVND, per germline (reference sequence). The CDR3 nucleotides read TGTGCCAGTACCTCGACAGGGGGCTACCAAGAGACCCAGTACTTC. This translates into CASTSTGGYQETQYF.

This clone has just a few counts. V is TRBV5-1 and J is TRBJ2-5, with 13 bases that match TRBD2. The CDR3 is 15 amino acids. The germline V gene encodes CDR1 SGHRS and CDR2 YFSETQ. Losses at the gene ends were 3 bases for V and 3 bases for J; bases not matched to a gene: 2. In DNA form, the CDR3 reads TGCGCCAGCAGCTATGGACTAGCGGGGGAAGAGACCCAGTACTTC. Translating gives CASSYGLAGEETQYF.

This clone was seen once. The genes are TRBV11-2 and TRBJ2-5; D is possibly TRBD2 (6 bases). This CDR3 is 13 amino acids long. From germline, CDR1 is SGHAT and CDR2 FQNNGV. Deletions cut 3 bases from V and 2 bases from J, with 7 bases between. The CDR3 nucleotides are TGTGCCAGCAGCTTCGGACTACAAGAGACCCAGTACTTC. It specifies CASSFGLQETQYF.

V usage is TRBV7-3 and J usage is TRBJ2-5; 7 nucleotides align to TRBD2. Germline V gene sequence: CDR1 SGHTA, CDR2 FQGTGA. Trimming cost V 3 bases and J 4 bases; bases outside gene matches: 2. The CDR3 has 13 residues. CDR3 coding DNA: TGTGCCAGCAGCTTTAGGGAGGGAGAGACCCAGTACTTC. Translation gives CASSFREGETQYF.

The chain combines TRBV5-8 with TRBJ2-5, with 8 bases fitting TRBD1. With 2 bases clipped from V and 5 bases from J, the junction kept 11 bases outside the gene matches. The germline V gene has CDR1 SGHTS and CDR2 YDEGEE. The CDR3 contains 16 residues. CDR3 sequence: CASSLSGGSISETQYF. The CDR3 region has the DNA TGTGCCAGCAGCTTATCAGGGGGCAGTATCTCGGAGACCCAGTACTTC.